The entry that follows covers one T cell receptor beta chain sequence. The CDR3 is 18 amino acids. Germline-derived CDR1 and CDR2 are SGHDN and FVKESK. V was cut by 1 base and J by 0 bases, with 16 bases left in between. These data are taken from a study of blood T cell repertoires in COVID-19. The assay was immunoSEQ multiplex PCR, and TCRdb's table has in-frame clones only and misses some. Among 35,000 to 45,000 clones listed, 85% were seen once. The sample was peripheral blood. This receptor was identified in an older woman in a cohort sampled during active COVID-19. This sequence joins TRBV14 and TRBJ1-3, with a tentative D call TRBD1 (6 bases). CDR3 amino acids: CASSQGGDIIYSGNTIYF. Written as DNA, the CDR3 is TGTGCCAGCAGCCAAGGAGGGGACATCATTTACTCTGGAAACACCATATATTTT.